This record looks at one T cell receptor beta chain sequence and its context. The record originates from a study of blood T cell repertoires in COVID-19. Looking at the study overall: Samples of COVID-19 (acute and convalescent) were obtained from the United States, Italy and Spain. PBMCs, B-cell-depleted T cells, or T cells provided the cDNA or gDNA that made up the material.

The CDR3 runs to 15 residues. In germline, CDR1 is MNHEY, CDR2 SMNVEV (reference sequence). Trimming removed 1 base from V and 9 bases from J; junction bases left unmatched: 3. Authors' methods: For nucleated cells, counts were estimated from reference gene primer amplification. Sequenced by immunoSEQ multiplex PCR; TCRdb stores in-frame clones only, minus some. The DNA was the basis for D and trimming; V, J and clone size are from that table. The top ten hold approximately 30% of the sample, which has approximately 100,000 clones, around 87% seen once. The chain is built from TRBV27 and TRBJ1-6, with TRBD1 matching 10 bases. The specimen was peripheral blood. This TCR was sampled from a woman aged 80 or over with acute or convalescent COVID-19. CDR3 nucleotide sequence: TGTGCCAGCAGTTTATGGGGACAGGGGAGTTCACCCCTCCACTTT. Amino acids: CASSLWGQGSSPLHF.